This is a list of T cell receptor beta chains from one sample in a study of shared clonotypes between healthy human individuals. The repertoire was sequenced with immunoSEQ multiplex PCR; TCRdb's copy has only in-frame clones and lacks some. The sample includes roughly 850,000 clones, about 96% of them seen just once. Sample: naive CD8+ T cells sorted from blood. The receptors shown here come from a man aged 25-45 years in good health. Each CDR3 is given with its conserved first and last residue. The D gene is left open where the match is weak. Where a row states a size, it is once, few, many or the class of an expanded clone; other rows omit it.

>TRBJ2-7|.|TRBV5-5|TRBD1
CASSSPGDRGYEQYF
TGTGCCAGCAGCTCCCCAGGGGACAGGGGCTACGAGCAGTACTTC
>TRBJ2-1|.|TRBV28|TRBD2
CASSFVREGNEQFF
TGTGCCAGCAGTTTTGTTCGGGAGGGAAATGAGCAGTTCTTC
>TRBJ1-1|.|TRBV6-5|.
CASGAGNVAFF
TGTGCCAGCGGCGCCGGGAACGTAGCTTTCTTT
>TRBJ2-2|.|TRBV29-1|.
CSVDGLNTGELFF
TGCAGCGTTGACGGTCTCAACACCGGGGAGCTGTTTTTT
>TRBJ2-7|.|TRBV9|TRBD1
CASSGTGGYSEQYF
TGTGCCAGCAGCGGGACAGGGGGGTATTCCGAGCAGTACTTC
>TRBJ2-2|.|TRBV7-3|.
CASRRPTTTNTGELFF
TGTGCCAGCAGAAGACCGACTACCACGAACACCGGGGAGCTGTTTTTT
>TRBJ1-4|.|TRBV6-6|.
CASRAGAIDNEKLFF
TGTGCCAGCAGGGCCGGGGCCATAGATAATGAAAAACTGTTTTTT
>TRBJ2-2|once|TRBV29-1|.
CSVETVNTGELFF
TGCAGCGTTGAGACAGTCAACACCGGGGAGCTGTTTTTT
>TRBJ1-5|.|TRBV4-3|.
CASSQDGDSNQPQHF
TGCGCCAGCAGCCAAGATGGGGACAGCAATCAGCCCCAGCATTTT
>TRBJ2-2|.|TRBV27|.
CASSWTVANTGELFF
TGTGCCAGCAGTTGGACAGTCGCGAACACCGGGGAGCTGTTTTTT
>TRBJ1-1|.|TRBV2|.
CASSVGRENTEAFF
TGTGCCAGCAGTGTGGGCAGGGAAAACACTGAAGCTTTCTTT
>TRBJ2-1|.|TRBV29-1|TRBD2
CSVDILAGVNYNEQFF
TGCAGCGTTGATATCCTAGCGGGAGTGAACTACAATGAGCAGTTCTTC
>TRBJ2-7|.|TRBV11-2|TRBD1
CASTYGQVLSYEQYF
TGTGCCAGCACATACGGACAGGTACTCTCCTACGAGCAGTACTTC
>TRBJ1-1|once|TRBV6-1|.
CASTWWANTEAFF
TGTGCCAGCACTTGGTGGGCGAACACTGAAGCTTTCTTT
>TRBJ2-1|.|TRBV5-1|.
CASSPEGLAYNNEQFF
TGCGCCAGCAGCCCCGAGGGGCTAGCGTATAACAATGAGCAGTTCTTC
>TRBJ2-1|.|TRBV5-1|.
CASSLSQVEQFF
TGCGCCAGCAGCTTGTCCCAGGTGGAGCAGTTCTTC
>TRBJ2-1|.|TRBV11-2|TRBD2
CASSLLAGGILSYNEQFF
TGTGCCAGCAGCTTATTAGCGGGAGGGATCCTCTCCTACAATGAGCAGTTCTTC
>TRBJ2-7|.|TRBV13|.
CASSLRDYEQYF
TGTGCCAGCAGCTTGAGGGACTACGAGCAGTACTTC
>TRBJ2-3|.|TRBV19|.
CASSPLYGGKTDTQYF
TGTGCCAGTAGTCCCCTTTACGGGGGAAAGACAGATACGCAGTATTTT
>TRBJ2-2|.|TRBV6-1|TRBD2
CASEGLNTGELFF
TGTGCCAGCGAGGGACTAAACACCGGGGAGCTGTTTTTT
>TRBJ1-1|.|TRBV7-8|.
CASSFSWGPMNTEAFF
TGTGCCAGCAGCTTCTCTTGGGGCCCCATGAACACTGAAGCTTTCTTT
>TRBJ2-4|.|TRBV5-8|TRBD2
CASSFGLAGGVKNIQYF
TGTGCCAGCAGCTTTGGACTAGCGGGAGGAGTCAAAAACATTCAGTACTTC
>TRBJ1-4|once|TRBV11-2|TRBD1
CASSLGGQLGEKLFF
TGTGCCAGCAGCTTAGGGGGACAGTTAGGCGAAAAACTGTTTTTT
>TRBJ2-7|.|TRBV5-1|.
CASSDLQGLSYEQYF
TGCGCCAGCAGTGATCTCCAGGGACTTTCCTACGAGCAGTACTTC
>TRBJ2-7|.|TRBV28|.
CASSFVYEQYF
TGTGCCAGCAGTTTCGTCTACGAGCAGTACTTC
>TRBJ2-2|.|TRBV28|.
CASSSHSLPQRPGELFF
TGTGCCAGCAGTTCCCACAGTTTGCCCCAGCGGCCCGGGGAGCTGTTTTTT
>TRBJ2-1|.|TRBV27|TRBD2
CASSSGTSGYNEQFF
TGTGCCAGCAGTTCCGGGACTAGCGGTTACAATGAGCAGTTCTTC
>TRBJ2-1|.|TRBV11-2|TRBD2
CASSLEASGSMNEQFF
TGTGCCAGCAGCTTAGAGGCTAGCGGGAGTATGAATGAGCAGTTCTTC
>TRBJ2-1|once|TRBV11-3|.
CASSEEQSSYNEQFF
TGTGCCAGCAGCGAGGAACAGAGCTCCTACAATGAGCAGTTCTTC
>TRBJ2-7|.|TRBV15|TRBD1
CATKAGTASYEQYF
TGTGCCACCAAAGCCGGGACAGCCTCCTACGAGCAGTACTTC
>TRBJ2-7|once|TRBV18|.
CASSPQAGGTSYEQYF
TGTGCCAGCTCACCACAGGCAGGGGGGACCTCCTACGAGCAGTACTTC
>TRBJ2-7|.|TRBV9|.
CASSVGQTTYEQYF
TGTGCCAGCAGCGTCGGGCAGACCACCTACGAGCAGTACTTC
>TRBJ2-2|.|TRBV7-9|TRBD1
CASSPPGGVLAGELFF
TGTGCCAGCAGCCCCCCAGGGGGCGTTTTGGCCGGGGAGCTGTTTTTT
>TRBJ2-7|.|TRBV7-8|.
CASSFRASLTYEQYF
TGTGCCAGCAGCTTCCGGGCTAGCTTAACCTACGAGCAGTACTTC
>TRBJ2-2|.|TRBV10-1|.
CASSEGANTGELFF
TGCGCCAGCAGTGAAGGGGCGAACACCGGGGAGCTGTTTTTT
>TRBJ2-1|.|TRBV29-1|.
CNAGSSYNEQFF
TGCAACGCAGGGAGCTCCTACAATGAGCAGTTCTTC
>TRBJ1-2|.|TRBV28|.
CATDWTDNYGYTF
TGTGCCACCGATTGGACAGACAACTATGGCTACACCTTC
>TRBJ2-7|.|TRBV9|TRBD1
CASSVGTGERHEQYF
TGTGCCAGCAGCGTAGGGACAGGGGAGCGACACGAGCAGTACTTC
>TRBJ2-7|.|TRBV29-1|.
CSAVFQGSYEQYF
TGCAGCGCCGTTTTTCAGGGTAGCTACGAGCAGTACTTC
>TRBJ1-1|.|TRBV7-6|.
CASSLVGENTEAFF
TGTGCCAGCAGCTTAGTGGGGGAGAACACTGAAGCTTTCTTT
>TRBJ2-3|.|TRBV5-1|.
CASSPMGQGTTDTQYF
TGCGCCAGCAGCCCAATGGGGCAGGGGACCACAGATACGCAGTATTTT
>TRBJ2-3|.|TRBV5-4|.
CASSLEMTKTGTDTQYF
TGTGCCAGCAGCTTAGAGATGACAAAAACAGGGACAGATACGCAGTATTTT
>TRBJ2-7|.|TRBV7-8|.
CASSFGGVPYEQYF
TGTGCCAGCAGCTTTGGAGGGGTGCCGTACGAGCAGTACTTC
>TRBJ2-7|once|TRBV19|TRBD1
CASSIGQGSSYEQYF
TGTGCCAGTAGTATCGGACAGGGTAGCTCCTACGAGCAGTACTTC
>TRBJ1-4|.|TRBV29-1|.
CSVSIGEKLFF
TGCAGCGTTTCCATTGGCGAGAAACTGTTTTTT
>TRBJ1-1|once|TRBV5-1|.
CASSLVGFTEAFF
TGCGCCAGCAGCTTGGTGGGGTTCACTGAAGCTTTCTTT
>TRBJ2-1|.|TRBV27|TRBD2
CASSPSGRASEQFF
TGTGCCAGCAGCCCTAGCGGGAGGGCCTCTGAGCAGTTCTTC
>TRBJ2-1|.|TRBV7-9|.
CASSATTRSYNEQFF
TGTGCCAGCAGCGCAACGACCCGTTCCTACAATGAGCAGTTCTTC
>TRBJ2-7|.|TRBV7-9|.
CASSLDGTYEQYF
TGTGCCAGCAGCTTAGATGGGACCTACGAGCAGTACTTC